Below are 14 T cell receptor beta chains sequenced from a single sample in a study of CD8+ T cells in alopecia areata. RNA, once extracted, was reverse transcribed into cDNA for use as the sequencing template. Libraries were prepared by immunoSEQ multiplex PCR; TCRdb keeps only in-frame clonotypes and omits some of them. The table lists 190,000 or so clones, 58% of them singletons. This sample's treatment: oral pan-JAK inhibitor, 5-10 mg twice daily. The sequenced sample was CD4+ T cells sorted from blood, obtained at week 24, from a patient treated with tofacitinib. The receptors stem from a human donor with alopecia areata.

This clone was seen only once. The chain links TRBV7-9 to TRBJ2-2; the D is unclear. Between the trimmed V and J ends, which lost 4 bases and 2 bases, there was a span of 8 bases. Per germline, CDR1 SEHNR and CDR2 FQNEAQ (reference sequence). The CDR3 has 14 residues. The CDR3 region has the DNA TGTGCCAGCAGCTCCTCAGCAAACACCGGGGAGCTGTTTTTT. Its translation: CASSSSANTGELFF.

This clone showed up just a few times. Other DNA sequences within the sample encode an identical CDR3. J is TRBJ2-3 and V is TRBV7-9; D unclear. The CDR3 covers 14 residues. Looked up from germline, CDR1 is SEHNR and CDR2 is FQNEAQ (reference sequence). Trimming shortened V by 1 base and J by 0 bases, and 5 bases separated the two germline ends. The CDR3 region is CASSLGRSTDTQYF. The CDR3 DNA reads TGTGCCAGCAGCTTAGGCAGGAGCACAGATACGCAGTATTTT.

The chain carries TRBV7-9 and TRBJ1-1; maybe TRBD1 (6 bases). Germline assignment: CDR1 SEHNR and CDR2 FQNEAQ (reference sequence). The CDR3 loop spans 18 amino acids. The V end lost 3 bases, the J end lost 4 bases, and 24 bases lay between the germline ends. The CDR3 coding sequence is TGTGCCAGCAGCTTGCGAATCGGGATCGGACAGATCCCCACTGAAGCTTTCTTT. Translating gives CASSLRIGIGQIPTEAFF.

The sample holds a few counts of this clone. The chain uses TRBV5-1 and TRBJ1-1; perhaps TRBD1 as D (5 bases). Germline V gives CDR1 SGHRS, CDR2 YFSETQ. The CDR3 has 14 residues. V lost 4 bases and J lost 0, with 10 bases in between. This CDR3 is CASSPGLMNTEAFF. CDR3 nucleotide sequence: TGCGCCAGCAGCCCAGGGCTCATGAACACTGAAGCTTTCTTT. The whole variable domain, remainder taken from reference TRBV5-1 and TRBJ1-1, is KAGVTQTPRYLIKTRGQQVTLSCSPISGHRSVSWYQQTPGQGLQFLFEYFSETQRNKGNFPGRFSGRQFSNSRSEMNVSTLELGDSALYLCASSPGLMNTEAFFGQGTRLTVV.

This chain links TRBV7-2 with TRBJ2-5; TRBD1 agrees at 9 bases. V trimming: 4 bases; J trimming: 5 bases; junction bases outside the gene matches: 5. This CDR3 contains 14 residues. The germline V gene has CDR1 SGHTA and CDR2 FQGNSA. In DNA form, the CDR3 reads TGTGCCAGCAGCTCGACAGGGGGAGGGGAGACCCAGTACTTC. Its translation is CASSSTGGGETQYF.

This clone appeared once. The chain recombines TRBV5-6 with TRBJ2-3, with 9 bases identical to TRBD2. Germline CDR1 reads SGHDT; CDR2 reads YYEEEE. Losses at the gene ends were 4 bases for V and 0 bases for J; bases not matched to a gene: 3. The CDR3 extends over 15 amino acids. The CDR3 coding sequence is TGTGCCAGCAGCCTAGCGGGAATTAGCACAGATACGCAGTATTTT. Translating it yields CASSLAGISTDTQYF.

V and J are TRBV2 and TRBJ1-6; TRBD1 matches 8 bases. Germline trimming cut 2 bases from V and 8 bases from J; bases unmatched to any gene: 8. The germline CDR1 and CDR2 sequences are SNHLY and FYNNEI. The CDR3 contains 16 residues. The CDR3 nucleotides read TGTGCCAGCAGTGAATGGGGAGGACAGGGAGATTCACCCCTCCACTTT. It specifies CASSEWGGQGDSPLHF.

This clone showed up just a few times. Sequence at one end of the junction differs from germline and may be a read error. The chain has TRBV7-3 and TRBJ2-5; the D gene is possibly TRBD2 (6 bases). Germline V gene lookup returns CDR1 SGHTA and CDR2 FQGTGA. The length of the CDR3 is 12 residues. The CDR3 here is CASGTAQGTQYF. CDR3 coding DNA: TGTGCCAGCGGGACTGCTCAAGGGACCCAGTACTTC.

This rearrangement joins TRBV28 to TRBJ2-3, with 12 bases identical to TRBD2. The germline gives CDR1 MDHEN, CDR2 SYDVKM. Trimming took 8 bases from V and 7 from J; bases not matched to a gene: 7. There are 14 residues in the CDR3. Here the CDR3 reads CASGLLAGGYTQYF. CDR3 DNA sequence: TGTGCCAGCGGCCTACTAGCGGGAGGATATACGCAGTATTTT.

The genes are TRBV5-8 and TRBJ2-5, with 11 bases identical to TRBD1. Germline V gives CDR1 SGHTS, CDR2 YDEGEE. This CDR3 comprises 13 residues. After removal of 5 bases from V and 7 bases from J, the junction contained 4 bases not matched to a gene. The CDR3 bases are TGTGCCAGCAGTCGAGGACAGGGGGCGACCCAGTACTTC. It encodes CASSRGQGATQYF.

There are a few counts of this clone. The V call is TRBV29-1, the J call TRBJ2-3; D remains ambiguous. The CDR3 loop spans 11 amino acids. CDR1 and CDR2 from the germline V gene are SQVTM and ANQGSEA. V lost 4 bases and J lost 5, with 7 bases in between. The CDR3 nucleotides read TGCAGCGTTGTGTTAGGAGATACGCAGTATTTT. Its protein product is CSVVLGDTQYF.

The CDR3 region has the DNA TGTGCCAGCAGCTTACAGGGGACTAATGAAAAACTGTTTTTT. Residues: CASSLQGTNEKLFF. The rearrangement uses TRBV7-9 and TRBJ1-4; a possible D gene is TRBD1 (6 bases). V was pared by 2 bases and J by 2 bases, with 6 bases between. Germline CDR1 reads SEHNR; CDR2 reads FQNEAQ (reference sequence). The CDR3 is 14 residues long. The whole variable domain, remainder taken from reference TRBV7-9 and TRBJ1-4, is DTGVSQNPRHKITKRGQNVTFRCDPISEHNRLYWYRQTLGQGPEFLTYFQNEAQLEKSRLLSDRFSAERPKGSFSTLEIQRTEQGDSAMYLCASSLQGTNEKLFFGSGTQLSVL.

The chain links TRBV7-2 to TRBJ1-2; possible D gene TRBD1, 5 bases. CDR3 length: 13 residues. Germline V gives CDR1 SGHTA, CDR2 FQGNSA. V shed 5 bases and J shed 4 bases, with 11 bases lying between them. As DNA, the CDR3 is TGTGCCAGCAGCCCATACGACAGCTATGGCTACACCTTC. As protein: CASSPYDSYGYTF.

This chain links TRBV2 with TRBJ2-1; TRBD2 matches 11 bases. Germline trimming cut 0 bases from V and 6 bases from J; bases unmatched to any gene: 4. CDR1 and CDR2 (germline): SNHLY, FYNNEI. The CDR3 is 16 residues long. CDR3 bases: TGTGCCAGCAGTGAAGCGCTTCTAGCGGGGGGCAATGAGCAGTTCTTC. Amino acids: CASSEALLAGGNEQFF.